What follows is one T cell receptor (beta chain) and its context. This sample was taken from a study of blood T cell repertoires in COVID-19. Across the whole study: T cells, B-cell-depleted T cells, or PBMCs provided the cDNA or gDNA that served as material.

TCRdb keeps only in-frame clones here, not all; method: immunoSEQ multiplex PCR. This repertoire shows about 320,000 clones, about 87% found once; its top ten account for around 8.9%. Cohorts were determined from participant-reported clinical history. Input material: PBMCs or T cells enriched from blood (not recorded which). This receptor was identified in a woman younger than 30 who had recovered from COVID-19.

CDR3 bases: TGTGCCAGCAGCGTATACTCTACAGGGGGCGAGCAGTACTTC. It specifies CASSVYSTGGEQYF. The rearrangement uses TRBV9 and TRBJ2-7; 8 bases are shared with TRBD1. With V trimmed by 1 base and J by 6 bases, 6 bases remained unmatched. This CDR3 has 14 residues. Germline V CDR1 and CDR2: SGDLS, YYNGEE.